These 29 T cell receptor beta chains originate from one sample sequenced in a study of blood T cell repertoires in COVID-19. Using immunoSEQ multiplex PCR, the repertoire was profiled, and TCRdb retains in-frame clones only, with some absent. The top ten clones hold 10% to 15% of a sample with tens of thousands of clones, roughly four fifths of them seen once. Specimen: peripheral blood. The origin of the receptors is a human donor in a cohort sampled during active COVID-19.

The chain carries TRBV5-5 and TRBJ1-1; no firm D call. Germline lookup yields CDR1 SGHKS and CDR2 YYEKEE (reference sequence). Trimming left V 0 bases short and J 7 bases short, with 10 bases between. The CDR3 has 13 residues. The CDR3 loop reads CASSLAAADEAFF. The DNA for the CDR3 is TGTGCCAGCAGCTTGGCCGCTGCAGATGAAGCTTTCTTT.

The gene calls are TRBV6-6 and TRBJ2-3; perhaps TRBD2 as D (5 bases). Trimming pared 7 bases from V and 3 bases from J, leaving 14 bases between. Germline lookup yields CDR1 MNHNY and CDR2 SVGAGI (reference sequence). There are 14 residues in the CDR3. The CDR3 coding sequence is TGTGCCAGCACTTTAGCGATTCGGACAGATACGCAGTATTTT. Its protein is CASTLAIRTDTQYF.

The V and J genes are TRBV19 and TRBJ2-7; D may be TRBD2 (7 bases). The V end lost 5 bases, the J end lost 4 bases, and 15 bases lay between the germline ends. Looked up from germline, CDR1 is LNHDA and CDR2 is SQIVND (reference sequence). The CDR3 has 14 amino acids. In DNA form, the CDR3 reads TGTGCCAGTAGTCCTTGGGGGGGCCAGTACGAGCAGTACTTC. Protein product: CASSPWGGQYEQYF.

This rearrangement joins TRBV5-4 to TRBJ2-5; 7 bases line up with TRBD2. Germline CDR1 and CDR2: SGHNT and YYREEE (reference sequence). V shed 2 bases, J shed 0 bases, and the junction held 1 base outside the gene matches. The CDR3 extends over 14 amino acids. CDR3 nucleotide sequence: TGTGCCAGCAGCTTAGGACTAGACCAAGAGACCCAGTACTTC. Protein: CASSLGLDQETQYF.

V usage is TRBV20-1 and J usage is TRBJ1-2, with 8 bases aligning to TRBD1. Looked up from germline, CDR1 is DFQATT and CDR2 is SNEGSKA (reference sequence). This CDR3 spans 11 amino acids. J lost 7 bases, V lost 6 bases, and 4 bases had no gene match. CDR3 protein: CSAKDRAGYTF. In DNA, the CDR3 is TGCAGTGCCAAGGACAGGGCTGGCTACACCTTC.

This clone has more than one count but fewer than ten. The J gene is TRBJ1-1, the V gene TRBV7-9; unclear D gene. Trimming left V 4 bases short and J 1 base short, with 16 bases between. CDR1 is SEHNR, CDR2 FQNEAQ, per germline (reference sequence). This CDR3 has 16 amino acids. The CDR3 region is CASSSTRAGSNTEAFF. For the CDR3, the DNA is TGTGCCAGCAGCTCCACCCGGGCGGGCTCGAACACTGAAGCTTTCTTT.

The V call is TRBV3-1 (or the pseudogene TRBV3-2), the J call TRBJ2-3; 10 bases align to TRBD2. CDR3 length equals 15 residues. V was clipped by 4 bases and J by 2 bases; unmatched bases: 3. CDR1 LGHDT and CDR2 YNNKEL come from the germline V gene (reference sequence). DNA for the CDR3: TGTGCCAGCAGCCCCAGCGGGGGGGACACAGATACGCAGTATTTT. Protein sequence: CASSPSGGDTDTQYF.

V is TRBV30 and J is TRBJ1-5; 7 positions agree with TRBD1. Germline V gene data show CDR1 as GTSNPN and CDR2 as SVGIG (reference sequence). V shed 4 bases and J 3 bases; nucleotides not matched to a gene: 12. This CDR3 spans 16 amino acids. The DNA of the CDR3 is TGTGCCTGGACTTTAACAGGGGCCCTCTCCAATCAGCCCCAGCATTTT. Encoded protein: CAWTLTGALSNQPQHF.

The gene calls are TRBV3-1 (or the pseudogene TRBV3-2) and TRBJ2-7; TRBD1 might be the D (5 bases). Germline lookup yields CDR1 LGHDT and CDR2 YNNKEL (reference sequence). V was shortened by 5 bases and J by 0 bases, with 14 bases between the two germline ends. The CDR3 spans 15 residues. DNA for the CDR3: TGTGCCAGCAGCGTAACTCCAGGGTACTCCTACGAGCAGTACTTC. Its protein is CASSVTPGYSYEQYF.

The V call is TRBV3-1 (or the pseudogene TRBV3-2), the J call TRBJ1-2, with D perhaps TRBD1 (6 bases). CDR1 is LGHDT, CDR2 YNNKEL, per germline (reference sequence). The CDR3 runs to 13 residues. V gave up 3 bases and J gave up 7 bases, with 12 bases separating them. CDR3 loop: CASSQGGATGYTF. The CDR3 DNA sequence: TGTGCCAGCAGCCAGGGGGGGGCGACTGGCTACACCTTC.

The genes are TRBV11-2 and TRBJ2-2, with 8 bases lining up with TRBD1. The CDR3 consists of 15 residues. Germline values: CDR1 SGHAT, CDR2 FQNNGV. V was clipped by 5 bases and J by 5 bases; unmatched bases: 7. CDR3 in amino acids: CASSPGTGGTGELFF. The CDR3 nucleotides read TGTGCCAGCAGCCCCGGGACAGGAGGAACCGGGGAGCTGTTTTTT.

The chain couples TRBV5-1 to TRBJ2-1; 7 nucleotides agree with TRBD1. CDR3 length: 14 residues. Losses at the gene ends were 5 bases for V and 7 bases for J; bases not matched to a gene: 9. The germline gives CDR1 SGHRS, CDR2 YFSETQ. The CDR3 DNA reads TGCGCCAGCAGGACAGGGTCTGGGGTTAATGAGCAGTTCTTC. Translated, it gives CASRTGSGVNEQFF. Complete variable domain (other parts from reference TRBV5-1 and TRBJ2-1): KAGVTQTPRYLIKTRGQQVTLSCSPISGHRSVSWYQQTPGQGLQFLFEYFSETQRNKGNFPGRFSGRQFSNSRSEMNVSTLELGDSALYLCASRTGSGVNEQFFGPGTRLTVL.

The gene calls are TRBV30 and TRBJ1-1; TRBD1 aligns across 7 bases. Germline lookup yields CDR1 GTSNPN and CDR2 SVGIG (reference sequence). With V trimmed by 4 bases and J by 2 bases, 10 bases remained unmatched. The CDR3 sequence is 15 residues long. CDR3 nucleotide sequence: TGTGCCTGGATTTCCAAGAGGGGGCGAAACACTGAAGCTTTCTTT. Translation: CAWISKRGRNTEAFF.

The chain is built from TRBV13 and TRBJ2-7; D unresolved. The V gene's germline CDR1 is PRHDT and CDR2 FYEKMQ (reference sequence). V was clipped by 0 bases and J by 4 bases, with 10 bases between them. CDR3 length: 14 residues. The CDR3 DNA is TGTGCCAGCAGCTTAGGGGTCAGAAATTACGAGCAGTACTTC. Its protein product is CASSLGVRNYEQYF.

This clone appeared once. This chain connects TRBV6-2 or TRBV6-3 to TRBJ2-5; 7 bases line up with TRBD1. There are 15 residues in the CDR3. The trim removed 6 bases at V and 5 bases at J, leaving 12 bases unmatched. Germline V CDR1 and CDR2: MNHEY, SVGEGT. CDR3: CASSHTGVPLETQYF. CDR3 bases: TGTGCCAGCAGCCACACAGGGGTCCCACTGGAGACCCAGTACTTC.

The chain employs TRBV9 and TRBJ2-5; D call uncertain. The CDR3 runs to 15 residues. Germline CDR1 is SGDLS and CDR2 is YYNGEE. V dropped 0 bases and J dropped 0 bases, with 9 bases sitting between them. The CDR3 DNA follows: TGTGCCAGCAGCGTAGAGAACATGTACCAAGAGACCCAGTACTTC. It is translated as CASSVENMYQETQYF. The variable domain in full, completed from reference TRBV9 and TRBJ2-5, reads DSGVTQTPKHLITATGQRVTLRCSPRSGDLSVYWYQQSLDQGLQFLIQYYNGEERAKGNILERFSAQQFPDLHSELNLSSLELGDSALYFCASSVENMYQETQYFGPGTRLLVL.

V is TRBV6-6 and J is TRBJ1-1; the match to TRBD1 covers 11 bases. CDR1 is MNHNY, CDR2 SVGAGI, per germline (reference sequence). The CDR3 is 14 amino acids. Trimming cost V 6 bases and J 4 bases; bases outside gene matches: 4. The CDR3 here is CASRPGTGGTEAFF. The CDR3 nucleotides read TGTGCCAGCAGGCCCGGGACAGGGGGCACTGAAGCTTTCTTT.

The chain joins TRBV6-5 to TRBJ1-3; the match to TRBD1 covers 10 bases. Germline V CDR1 and CDR2: MNHEY, SVGAGI. With V trimmed by 6 bases and J by 8 bases, 4 bases remained unmatched. The length of the CDR3 is 13 residues. CDR3 nucleotide sequence: TGTGCCAGCAGACGACAGGGGGCAGACACCATATATTTT. It yields the protein CASRRQGADTIYF.

V and J are TRBV6-5 and TRBJ1-2; a possible D gene is TRBD1 (6 bases). This CDR3 region has 15 residues. V dropped 9 bases and J dropped 5 bases, with 22 bases sitting between them. CDR1 and CDR2 (germline): MNHEY, SVGAGI. The DNA of the CDR3 is TGTGCCAGTAGCCAGGGGATGGGCAGCCCTTATGGCTACACCTTC. As protein: CASSQGMGSPYGYTF.

With regard to this clone: The sample contains more than one DNA sequence encoding this CDR3. The chain joins TRBV18 to TRBJ1-6, with 7 bases identical to TRBD1. The germline V gene encodes CDR1 KGHSH and CDR2 LQKENI. The CDR3 contains 13 residues. The J segment lost 6 bases and the V segment lost 5 bases, leaving 1 base of the junction unmatched. The CDR3 sequence is CASSRDSNSPLHF. The CDR3 DNA reads as TGTGCCAGCTCAAGGGACAGTAATTCACCCCTCCACTTT.

The genes are TRBV5-6 and TRBJ2-2, with TRBD2 as a possible D gene (5 bases). Germline V gives CDR1 SGHDT, CDR2 YYEEEE. This CDR3 has 13 amino acids. Trimming took off 2 bases at V and 5 bases at J, with 7 bases between the two ends. As DNA, the CDR3 is TGTGCCAGCAGCTTATCGGGAACCGGGGAGCTGTTTTTT. Translation: CASSLSGTGELFF.

The V gene is TRBV19, the J gene TRBJ1-2, with D unclear. The CDR3 is 12 amino acids. Trimming removed 8 bases at V and 3 bases at J, with 10 bases between. CDR1 is LNHDA and CDR2 is SQIVND in the germline V gene (reference sequence). The CDR3 bases are TGTGCCAGTCGCAACATCTACTATGGCTACACCTTC. It is translated as CASRNIYYGYTF.

This chain links TRBV11-2 with TRBJ2-7; 9 bases fit TRBD1. V was clipped by 2 bases and J by 1 base; unmatched bases: 6. The length of the CDR3 is 16 residues. Looked up from germline, CDR1 is SGHAT and CDR2 is FQNNGV. Here the CDR3 DNA reads TGTGCCAGCAGCTTATACAGGGGGCAAGTGTCCTACGAGCAGTACTTC. Amino acids: CASSLYRGQVSYEQYF.

This rearrangement joins TRBV24-1 to TRBJ2-1, with 7 bases matching TRBD1. The germline gives CDR1 KGHDR, CDR2 SFDVKD. The ends lost 7 bases at V and 5 bases at J; junction bases unmatched: 10. This CDR3 has 15 residues. CDR3 in amino acids: CATRPTGQKNNEQFF. CDR3 DNA sequence: TGTGCCACCAGACCGACGGGACAGAAGAACAATGAGCAGTTCTTC.

V gene TRBV18 combines with J gene TRBJ1-1; no firm D call. CDR3 length: 14 amino acids. V was shortened by 0 bases and J by 1 base, with 6 bases between the two germline ends. Per the germline V gene, CDR1 is KGHSH and CDR2 is LQKENI. The CDR3 region is CASSPPTGNTEAFF. The CDR3 DNA sequence: TGTGCCAGCTCACCACCGACGGGGAACACTGAAGCTTTCTTT. Full variable domain (missing parts from reference TRBV18 and TRBJ1-1): NAGVMQNPRHLVRRRGQEARLRCSPMKGHSHVYWYRQLPEEGLKFMVYLQKENIIDESGMPKERFSAEFPKEGPSILRIQQVVRGDSAAYFCASSPPTGNTEAFFGQGTRLTVV.

V usage is TRBV6-5 and J usage is TRBJ2-4; TRBD1 matches 11 bases. Germline trimming cut 4 bases from V and 5 bases from J; bases unmatched to any gene: 4. Germline V lookup: CDR1 MNHEY, CDR2 SVGAGI. The CDR3 spans 15 residues. The DNA of the CDR3 is TGTGCCAGCAGTTCCCGGACAGGGGGCGAAAACATTCAGTACTTC. Its protein product is CASSSRTGGENIQYF.

This clone has just one count. This chain uses TRBV7-9 with TRBJ2-7; 9 bases agree with TRBD2. Looked up from germline, CDR1 is SEHNR and CDR2 is FQNEAQ (reference sequence). The CDR3 runs 18 residues. The trim removed 1 base at V and 2 bases at J, leaving 12 bases unmatched. CDR3 bases: TGTGCCAGCAGCTTAGTGGGTGGGTCTAGCGGGGACCCCTACGAGCAGTACTTC. Protein product: CASSLVGGSSGDPYEQYF. Based on the CDR3 plus reference TRBV7-9 and TRBJ2-7, the full variable domain is DTGVSQNPRHKITKRGQNVTFRCDPISEHNRLYWYRQTLGQGPEFLTYFQNEAQLEKSRLLSDRFSAERPKGSFSTLEIQRTEQGDSAMYLCASSLVGGSSGDPYEQYFGPGTRLTVT.

The V and J genes are TRBV12-3 or TRBV12-4 and TRBJ2-7, with TRBD2 matching 7 bases. CDR3 length equals 12 residues. V lost 6 bases to trimming and J lost 5 bases; unmatched junction nucleotides: 4. The CDR3 spells CASRGGGDEQYF. The CDR3, as DNA: TGTGCCAGCAGGGGGGGAGGGGACGAGCAGTACTTC.

The chain combines TRBV5-6 with TRBJ1-3; 8 bases agree with TRBD1. The CDR3 is 16 amino acids. The germline V gene has CDR1 SGHDT and CDR2 YYEEEE. The V segment lost 1 base and the J segment 2 bases; nucleotides outside the gene matches: 5. The CDR3 sequence is CASSLPDRGPGNTIYF. The CDR3, as DNA: TGTGCCAGCAGCTTGCCCGACAGGGGCCCTGGAAACACCATATATTTT.